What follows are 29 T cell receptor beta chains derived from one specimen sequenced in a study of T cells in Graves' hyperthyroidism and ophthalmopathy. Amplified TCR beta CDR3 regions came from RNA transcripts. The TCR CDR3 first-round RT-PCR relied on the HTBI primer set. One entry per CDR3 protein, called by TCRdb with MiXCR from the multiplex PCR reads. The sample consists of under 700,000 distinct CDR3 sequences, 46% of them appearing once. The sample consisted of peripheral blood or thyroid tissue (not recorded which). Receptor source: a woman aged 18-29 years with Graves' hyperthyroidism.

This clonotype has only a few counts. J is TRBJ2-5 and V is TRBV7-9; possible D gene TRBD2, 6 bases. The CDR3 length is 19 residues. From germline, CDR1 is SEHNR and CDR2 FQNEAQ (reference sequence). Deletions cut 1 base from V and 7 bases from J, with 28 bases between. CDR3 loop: CASSLVPGWRGPRMGTQYF. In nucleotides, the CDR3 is TGTGCCAGCAGCTTAGTGCCTGGCTGGCGGGGACCCCGAATGGGGACCCAGTACTTC. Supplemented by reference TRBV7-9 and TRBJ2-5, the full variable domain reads DTGVSQNPRHKITKRGQNVTFRCDPISEHNRLYWYRQTLGQGPEFLTYFQNEAQLEKSRLLSDRFSAERPKGSFSTLEIQRTEQGDSAMYLCASSLVPGWRGPRMGTQYFGPGTRLLVL.

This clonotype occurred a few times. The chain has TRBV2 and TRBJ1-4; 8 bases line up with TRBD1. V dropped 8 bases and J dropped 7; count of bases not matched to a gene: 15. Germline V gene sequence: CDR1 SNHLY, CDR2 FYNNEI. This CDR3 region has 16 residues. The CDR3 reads CASLSKRQGSSEKLFF. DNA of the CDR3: TGTGCCAGCTTGAGCAAAAGACAGGGGTCTAGTGAAAAACTGTTTTTT.

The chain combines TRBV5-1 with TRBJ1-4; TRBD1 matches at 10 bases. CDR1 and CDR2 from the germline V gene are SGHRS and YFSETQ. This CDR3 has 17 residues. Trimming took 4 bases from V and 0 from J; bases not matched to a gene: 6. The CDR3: CASSQGQGSPTNEKLFF. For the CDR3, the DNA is TGCGCCAGCAGCCAGGGACAGGGGAGCCCAACTAATGAAAAACTGTTTTTT.

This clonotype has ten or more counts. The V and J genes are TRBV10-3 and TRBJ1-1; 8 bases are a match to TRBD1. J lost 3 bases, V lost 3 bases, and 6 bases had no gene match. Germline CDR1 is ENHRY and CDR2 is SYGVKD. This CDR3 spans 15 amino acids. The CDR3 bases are TGTGCCATCAGTGAAAGGACAGGGACGTACACTGAAGCTTTCTTT. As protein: CAISERTGTYTEAFF.

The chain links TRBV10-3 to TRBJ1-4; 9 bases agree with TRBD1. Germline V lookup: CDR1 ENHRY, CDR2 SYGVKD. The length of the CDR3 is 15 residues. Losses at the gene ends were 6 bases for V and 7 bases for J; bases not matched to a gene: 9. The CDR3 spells CAIRWDREDTEKLFF. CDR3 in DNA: TGTGCCATCAGATGGGACAGGGAGGACACTGAAAAACTGTTTTTT.

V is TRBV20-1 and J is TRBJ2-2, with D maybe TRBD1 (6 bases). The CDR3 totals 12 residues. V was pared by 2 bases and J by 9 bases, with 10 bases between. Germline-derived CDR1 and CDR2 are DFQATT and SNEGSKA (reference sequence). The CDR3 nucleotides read TGCAGTGCTAGATGGACAGCCAGGGAGCTGTTTTTT. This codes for CSARWTARELFF.

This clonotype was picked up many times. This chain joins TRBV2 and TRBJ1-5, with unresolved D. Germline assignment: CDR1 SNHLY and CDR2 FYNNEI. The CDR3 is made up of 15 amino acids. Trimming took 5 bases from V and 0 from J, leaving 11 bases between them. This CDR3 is CASSKSQVSNQPQHF. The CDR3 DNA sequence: TGTGCCAGCAGTAAATCGCAGGTTAGCAATCAGCCCCAGCATTTT.

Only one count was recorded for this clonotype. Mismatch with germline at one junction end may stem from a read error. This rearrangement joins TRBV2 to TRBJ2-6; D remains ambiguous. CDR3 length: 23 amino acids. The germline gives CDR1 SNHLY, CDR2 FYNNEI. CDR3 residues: CATSDPGHNNPGPASSGANVLTF. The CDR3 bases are TGTGCCACCAGTGACCCGGGCCATAATAACCCAGGACCCGCTTCCTCTGGGGCCAACGTCCTGACTTTC.

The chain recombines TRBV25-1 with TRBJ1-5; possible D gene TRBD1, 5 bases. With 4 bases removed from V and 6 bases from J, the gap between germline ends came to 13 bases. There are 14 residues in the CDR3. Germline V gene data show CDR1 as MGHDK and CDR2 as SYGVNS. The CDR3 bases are TGTGCCAGCAGTGTCGAGGGGCAGGCTCAGCCCCAGCATTTT. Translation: CASSVEGQAQPQHF.

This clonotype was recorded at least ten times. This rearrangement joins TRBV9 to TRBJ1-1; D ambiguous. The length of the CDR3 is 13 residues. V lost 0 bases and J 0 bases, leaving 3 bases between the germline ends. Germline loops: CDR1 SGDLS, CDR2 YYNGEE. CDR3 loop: CASSVDVNTEAFF. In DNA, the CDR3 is TGTGCCAGCAGCGTAGACGTGAACACTGAAGCTTTCTTT. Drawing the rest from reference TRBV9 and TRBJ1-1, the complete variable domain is DSGVTQTPKHLITATGQRVTLRCSPRSGDLSVYWYQQSLDQGLQFLIQYYNGEERAKGNILERFSAQQFPDLHSELNLSSLELGDSALYFCASSVDVNTEAFFGQGTRLTVV.

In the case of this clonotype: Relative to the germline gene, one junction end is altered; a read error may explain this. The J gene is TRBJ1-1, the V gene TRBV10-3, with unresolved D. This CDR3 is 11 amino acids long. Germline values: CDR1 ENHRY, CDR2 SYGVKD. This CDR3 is CASSLRFEAFF. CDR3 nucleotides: TGTGCCAGCAGTCTTCGATTTGAAGCTTTCTTT.

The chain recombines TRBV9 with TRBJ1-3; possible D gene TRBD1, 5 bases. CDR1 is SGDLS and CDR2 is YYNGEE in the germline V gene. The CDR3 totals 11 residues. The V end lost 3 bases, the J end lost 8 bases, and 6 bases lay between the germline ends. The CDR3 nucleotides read TGTGCCAGCAGCGCGGGACACACCATATATTTT. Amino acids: CASSAGHTIYF.

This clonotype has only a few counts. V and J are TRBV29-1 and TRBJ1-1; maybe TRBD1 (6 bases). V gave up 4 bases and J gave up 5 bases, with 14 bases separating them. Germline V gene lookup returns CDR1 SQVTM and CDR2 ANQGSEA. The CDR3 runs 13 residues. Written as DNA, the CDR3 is TGCAGCGTTGGGGGGGGGCTCGGAACTGAAGCTTTCTTT. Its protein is CSVGGGLGTEAFF.

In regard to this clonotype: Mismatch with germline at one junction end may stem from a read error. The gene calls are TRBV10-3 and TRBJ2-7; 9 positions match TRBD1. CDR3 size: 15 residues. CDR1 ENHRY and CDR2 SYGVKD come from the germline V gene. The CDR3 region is CASSEEGQGFYEQYF. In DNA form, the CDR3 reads TGTGCCAGCAGTGAGGAGGGACAGGGATTCTACGAGCAGTACTTC.

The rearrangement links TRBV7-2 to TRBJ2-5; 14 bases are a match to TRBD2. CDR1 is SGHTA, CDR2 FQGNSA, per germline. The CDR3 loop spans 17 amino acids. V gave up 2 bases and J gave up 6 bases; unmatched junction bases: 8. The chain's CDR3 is CASSLPRLAGGSKTQYF. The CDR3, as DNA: TGTGCCAGCAGCTTACCTCGACTAGCGGGAGGGAGCAAGACCCAGTACTTC.

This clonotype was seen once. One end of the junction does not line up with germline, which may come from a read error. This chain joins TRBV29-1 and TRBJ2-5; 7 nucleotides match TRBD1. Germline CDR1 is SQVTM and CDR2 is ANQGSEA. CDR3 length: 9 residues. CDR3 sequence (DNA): TGCAGAAAGGGGGCAGGGGGTAGCTTC. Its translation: CRKGAGGSF.

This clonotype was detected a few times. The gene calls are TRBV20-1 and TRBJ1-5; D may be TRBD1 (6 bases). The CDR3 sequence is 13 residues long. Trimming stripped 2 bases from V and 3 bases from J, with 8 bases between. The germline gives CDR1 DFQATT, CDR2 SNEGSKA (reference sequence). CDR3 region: CSARLGANQPQHF. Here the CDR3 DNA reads TGCAGTGCTAGATTGGGGGCCAATCAGCCCCAGCATTTT.

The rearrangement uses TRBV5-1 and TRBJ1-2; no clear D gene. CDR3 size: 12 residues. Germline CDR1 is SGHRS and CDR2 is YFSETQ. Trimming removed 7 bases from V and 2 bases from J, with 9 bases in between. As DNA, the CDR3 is TGCGCCAGCTCGGGATTAAACTATGGCTACACCTTC. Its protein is CASSGLNYGYTF. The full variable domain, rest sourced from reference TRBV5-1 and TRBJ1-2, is KAGVTQTPRYLIKTRGQQVTLSCSPISGHRSVSWYQQTPGQGLQFLFEYFSETQRNKGNFPGRFSGRQFSNSRSEMNVSTLELGDSALYLCASSGLNYGYTFGSGTRLTVV.

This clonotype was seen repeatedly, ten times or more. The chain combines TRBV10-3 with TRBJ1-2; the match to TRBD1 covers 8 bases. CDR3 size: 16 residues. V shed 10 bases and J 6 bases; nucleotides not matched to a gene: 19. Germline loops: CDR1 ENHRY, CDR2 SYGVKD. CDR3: CATRPRLSGTGDGYTF. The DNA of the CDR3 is TGTGCCACCCGGCCCCGTCTTTCCGGGACAGGAGATGGCTACACCTTC.

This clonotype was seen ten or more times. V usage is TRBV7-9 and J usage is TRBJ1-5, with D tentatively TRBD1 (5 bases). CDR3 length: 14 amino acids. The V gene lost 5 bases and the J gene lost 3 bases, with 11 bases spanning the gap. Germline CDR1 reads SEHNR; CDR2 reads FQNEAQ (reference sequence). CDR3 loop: CASSLQGNNQPQHF. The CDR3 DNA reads TGTGCCAGCAGCCTGCAGGGTAACAATCAGCCCCAGCATTTT.

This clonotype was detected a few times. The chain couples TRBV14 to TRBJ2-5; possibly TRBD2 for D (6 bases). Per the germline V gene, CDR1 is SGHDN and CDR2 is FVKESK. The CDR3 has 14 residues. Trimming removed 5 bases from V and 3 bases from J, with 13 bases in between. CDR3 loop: CASSSSGPKETQYF. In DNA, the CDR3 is TGTGCCAGCAGCTCCAGCGGGCCAAAAGAGACCCAGTACTTC.

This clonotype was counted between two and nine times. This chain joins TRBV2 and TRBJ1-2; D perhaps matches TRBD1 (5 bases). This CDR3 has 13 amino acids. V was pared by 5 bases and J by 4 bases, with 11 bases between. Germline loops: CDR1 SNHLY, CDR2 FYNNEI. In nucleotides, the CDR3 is TGTGCCAGCAGTCTGGGGCTGAGCTATGGCTACACCTTC. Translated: CASSLGLSYGYTF. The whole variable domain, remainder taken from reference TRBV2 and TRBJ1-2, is EPEVTQTPSHQVTQMGQEVILRCVPISNHLYFYWYRQILGQKVEFLVSFYNNEISEKSEIFDDQFSVERPDGSNFTLKIRSTKLEDSAMYFCASSLGLSYGYTFGSGTRLTVV.

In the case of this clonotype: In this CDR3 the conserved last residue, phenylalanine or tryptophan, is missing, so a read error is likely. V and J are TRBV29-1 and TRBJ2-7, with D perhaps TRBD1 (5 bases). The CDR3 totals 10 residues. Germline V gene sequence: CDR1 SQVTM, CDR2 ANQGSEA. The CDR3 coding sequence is TGCGGCGTCAGGGTTGACGAGCAGTACTCC. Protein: CGVRVDEQYS.

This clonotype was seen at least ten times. As DNA, the CDR3 is TGTGCCAGCAGCTTAACCGCAGGGGCGGGAAACACCATATATTTT. Protein: CASSLTAGAGNTIYF. J is TRBJ1-3 and V is TRBV7-9; D possibly corresponds to TRBD1 (6 bases). From germline, CDR1 is SEHNR and CDR2 FQNEAQ (reference sequence). This CDR3 spans 15 amino acids. Deletions cut 2 bases from V and 4 bases from J, with 12 bases between.

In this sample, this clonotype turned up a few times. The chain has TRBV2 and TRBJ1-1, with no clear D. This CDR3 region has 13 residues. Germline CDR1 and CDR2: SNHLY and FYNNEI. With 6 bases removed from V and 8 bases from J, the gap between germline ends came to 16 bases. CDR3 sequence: CASSSGPRDEAFF. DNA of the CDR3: TGTGCCAGCAGCTCCGGGCCCCGTGACGAAGCTTTCTTT.

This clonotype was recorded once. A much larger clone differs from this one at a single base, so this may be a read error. CDR3 coding DNA: TGTGCCAGCAGCTTAGACCTAGTGTACACCGGGGAGCTGTTTTTT. Its protein product is CASSLDLVYTGELFF. The chain has TRBV11-2 and TRBJ2-2; D gene unclear. The V end lost 0 bases, the J end lost 3 bases, and 8 bases lay between the germline ends. Germline CDR1 is SGHAT and CDR2 is FQNNGV. CDR3 length: 15 amino acids.

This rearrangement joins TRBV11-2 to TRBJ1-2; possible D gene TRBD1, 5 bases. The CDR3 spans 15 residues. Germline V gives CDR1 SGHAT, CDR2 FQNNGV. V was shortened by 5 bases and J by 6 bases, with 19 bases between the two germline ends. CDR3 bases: TGTGCCAGCAGCCCGATGGGACGTCAGATGGATGGCTACACCTTC. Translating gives CASSPMGRQMDGYTF.

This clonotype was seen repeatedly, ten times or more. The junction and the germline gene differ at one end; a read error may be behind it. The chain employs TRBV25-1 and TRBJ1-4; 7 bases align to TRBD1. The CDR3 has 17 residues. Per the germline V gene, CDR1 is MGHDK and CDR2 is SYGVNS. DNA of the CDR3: TGTGCCAGCAGTGACCCAACGACAGGGTCAACTAATGAGAAACTGTTTTTT. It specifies CASSDPTTGSTNEKLFF.

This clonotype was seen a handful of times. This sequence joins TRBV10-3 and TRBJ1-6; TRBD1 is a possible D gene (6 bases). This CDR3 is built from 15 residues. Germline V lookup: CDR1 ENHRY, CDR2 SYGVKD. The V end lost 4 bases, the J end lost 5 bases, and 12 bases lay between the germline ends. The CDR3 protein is CAISVAGVHNSPLHF. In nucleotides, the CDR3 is TGTGCCATCAGTGTCGCAGGGGTACATAATTCACCCCTCCACTTT.